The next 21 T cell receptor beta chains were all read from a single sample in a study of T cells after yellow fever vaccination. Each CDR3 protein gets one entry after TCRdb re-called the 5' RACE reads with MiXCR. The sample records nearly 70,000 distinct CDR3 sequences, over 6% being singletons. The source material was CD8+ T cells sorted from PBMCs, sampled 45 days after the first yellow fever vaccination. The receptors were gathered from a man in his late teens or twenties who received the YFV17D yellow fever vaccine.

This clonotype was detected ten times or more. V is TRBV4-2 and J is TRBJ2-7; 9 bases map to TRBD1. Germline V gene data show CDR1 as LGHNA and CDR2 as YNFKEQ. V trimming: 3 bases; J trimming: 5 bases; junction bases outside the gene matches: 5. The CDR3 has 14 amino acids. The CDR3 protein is CASSQGQGSHEQYV. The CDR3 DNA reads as TGTGCCAGCAGCCAGGGACAGGGCAGCCACGAGCAGTACGTC.

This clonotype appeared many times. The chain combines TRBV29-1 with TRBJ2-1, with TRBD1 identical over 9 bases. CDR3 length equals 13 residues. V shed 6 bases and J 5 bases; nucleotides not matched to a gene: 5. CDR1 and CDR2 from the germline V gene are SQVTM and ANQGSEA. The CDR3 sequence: CSVIQGAHNEQFF. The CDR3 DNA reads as TGCAGCGTAATACAGGGGGCCCACAATGAGCAGTTCTTC.

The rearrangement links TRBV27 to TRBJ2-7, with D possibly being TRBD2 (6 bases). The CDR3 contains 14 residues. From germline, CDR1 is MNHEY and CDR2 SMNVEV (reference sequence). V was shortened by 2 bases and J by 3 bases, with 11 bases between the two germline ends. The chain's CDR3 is CASSLAGPYYEQYF. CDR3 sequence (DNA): TGTGCCAGCAGTTTAGCGGGGCCTTACTACGAGCAGTACTTC.

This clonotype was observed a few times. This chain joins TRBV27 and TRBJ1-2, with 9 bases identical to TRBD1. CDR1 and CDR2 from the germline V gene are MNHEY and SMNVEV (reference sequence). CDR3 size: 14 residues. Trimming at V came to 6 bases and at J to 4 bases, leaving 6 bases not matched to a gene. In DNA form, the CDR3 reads TGTGCCAGCAGCCACAGGGGGCGCAGCTATGGCTACACCTTC. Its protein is CASSHRGRSYGYTF.

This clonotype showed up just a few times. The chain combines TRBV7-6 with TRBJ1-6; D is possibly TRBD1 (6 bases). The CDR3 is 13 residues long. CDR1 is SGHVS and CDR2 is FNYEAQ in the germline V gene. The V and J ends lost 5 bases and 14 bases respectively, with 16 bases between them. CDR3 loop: CASSHGGLGALHF. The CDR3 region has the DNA TGTGCCAGCAGCCACGGGGGGCTTGGGGCCCTCCACTTT.

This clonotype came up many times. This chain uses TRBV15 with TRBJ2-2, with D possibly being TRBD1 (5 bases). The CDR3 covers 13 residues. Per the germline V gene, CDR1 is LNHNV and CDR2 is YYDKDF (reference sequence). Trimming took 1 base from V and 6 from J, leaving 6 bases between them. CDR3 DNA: TGTGCCACCAGCAGAGCAGGGCCCGGGGAGCTGTTTTTT. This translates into CATSRAGPGELFF.

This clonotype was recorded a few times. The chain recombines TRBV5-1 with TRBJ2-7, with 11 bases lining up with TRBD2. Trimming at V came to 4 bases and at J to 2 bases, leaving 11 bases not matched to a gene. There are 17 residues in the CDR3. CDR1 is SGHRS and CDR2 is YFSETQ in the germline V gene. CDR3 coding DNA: TGCGCCAGCAGCGGGAGGACTAGCGGGTATCTAACCTACGAGCAGTACTTC. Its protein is CASSGRTSGYLTYEQYF.

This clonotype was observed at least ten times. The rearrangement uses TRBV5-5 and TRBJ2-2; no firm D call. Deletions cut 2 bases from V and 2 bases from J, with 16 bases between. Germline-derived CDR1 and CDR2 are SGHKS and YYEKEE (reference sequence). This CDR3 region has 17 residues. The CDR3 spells CASSFSPQRHNTGELFF. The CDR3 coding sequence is TGTGCCAGCAGCTTTTCTCCTCAGCGCCATAACACCGGGGAGCTGTTTTTT.

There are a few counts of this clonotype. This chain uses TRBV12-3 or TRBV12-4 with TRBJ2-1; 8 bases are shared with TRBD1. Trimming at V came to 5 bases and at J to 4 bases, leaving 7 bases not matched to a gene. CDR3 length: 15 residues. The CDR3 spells CASSDPGTGYNEQFF. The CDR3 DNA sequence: TGTGCCAGCAGTGACCCCGGGACAGGTTACAATGAGCAGTTCTTC.

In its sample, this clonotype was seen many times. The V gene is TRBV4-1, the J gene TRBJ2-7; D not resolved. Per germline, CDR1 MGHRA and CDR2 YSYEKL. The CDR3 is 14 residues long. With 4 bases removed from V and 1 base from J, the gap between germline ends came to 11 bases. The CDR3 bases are TGCGCCAGCAGCCTAAGGGCCGTTTCCTACGAGCAGTACTTC. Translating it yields CASSLRAVSYEQYF.

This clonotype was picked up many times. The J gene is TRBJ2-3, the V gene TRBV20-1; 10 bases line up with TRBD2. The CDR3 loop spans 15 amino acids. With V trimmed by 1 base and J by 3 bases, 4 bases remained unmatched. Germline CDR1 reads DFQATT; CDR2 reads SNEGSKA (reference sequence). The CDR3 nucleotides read TGCAGTGCTAGAGGCACTAGCGGGGAGACAGATACGCAGTATTTT. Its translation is CSARGTSGETDTQYF.

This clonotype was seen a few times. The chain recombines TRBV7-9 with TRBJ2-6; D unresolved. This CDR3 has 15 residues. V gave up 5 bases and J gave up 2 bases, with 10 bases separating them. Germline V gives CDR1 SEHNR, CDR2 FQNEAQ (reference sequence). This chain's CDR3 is CASSIVRPGANVLTF. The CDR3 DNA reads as TGTGCCAGCAGCATCGTCCGGCCTGGGGCCAACGTCCTGACTTTC.

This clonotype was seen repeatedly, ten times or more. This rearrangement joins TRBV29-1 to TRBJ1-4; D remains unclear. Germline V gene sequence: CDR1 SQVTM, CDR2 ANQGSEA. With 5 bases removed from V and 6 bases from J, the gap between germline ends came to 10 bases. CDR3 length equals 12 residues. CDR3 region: CSVRAGDEKLFF. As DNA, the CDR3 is TGCAGCGTTCGGGCCGGGGATGAAAAACTGTTTTTT.

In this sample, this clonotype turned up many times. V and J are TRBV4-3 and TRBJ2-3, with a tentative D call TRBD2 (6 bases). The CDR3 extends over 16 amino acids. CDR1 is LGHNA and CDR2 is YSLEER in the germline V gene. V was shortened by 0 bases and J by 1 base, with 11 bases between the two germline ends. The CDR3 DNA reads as TGCGCCAGCAGCCAAGACTGGAGGGTGGGCACAGATACGCAGTATTTT. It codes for CASSQDWRVGTDTQYF.

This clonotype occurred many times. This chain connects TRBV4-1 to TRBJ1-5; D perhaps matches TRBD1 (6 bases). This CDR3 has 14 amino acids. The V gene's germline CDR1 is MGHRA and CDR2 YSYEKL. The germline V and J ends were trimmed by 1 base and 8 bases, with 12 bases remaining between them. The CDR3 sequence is CASSQVGGGKPQHF. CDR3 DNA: TGCGCCAGCAGCCAAGTTGGGGGCGGAAAGCCCCAGCATTTT.

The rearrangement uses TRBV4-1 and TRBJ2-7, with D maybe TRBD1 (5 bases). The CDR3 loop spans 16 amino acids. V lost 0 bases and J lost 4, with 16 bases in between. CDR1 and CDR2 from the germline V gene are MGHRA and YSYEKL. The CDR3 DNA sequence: TGCGCCAGCAGCCAAGATGTGAGACAGATCCTGTACGAGCAGTACTTC. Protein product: CASSQDVRQILYEQYF.

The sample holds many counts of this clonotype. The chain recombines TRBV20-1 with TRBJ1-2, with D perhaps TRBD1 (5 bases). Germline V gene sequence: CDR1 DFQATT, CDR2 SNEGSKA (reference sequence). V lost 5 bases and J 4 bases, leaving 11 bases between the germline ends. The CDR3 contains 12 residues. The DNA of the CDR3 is TGCAGTGCTGGGGACTCGAGCTATGGCTACACCTTC. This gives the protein CSAGDSSYGYTF.

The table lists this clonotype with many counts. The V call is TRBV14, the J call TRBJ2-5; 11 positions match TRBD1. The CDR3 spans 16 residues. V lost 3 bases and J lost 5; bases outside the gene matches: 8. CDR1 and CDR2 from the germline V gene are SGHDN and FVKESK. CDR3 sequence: CASSHYGTGGRETQYF. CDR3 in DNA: TGTGCCAGCAGCCACTACGGGACAGGGGGACGTGAGACCCAGTACTTC.

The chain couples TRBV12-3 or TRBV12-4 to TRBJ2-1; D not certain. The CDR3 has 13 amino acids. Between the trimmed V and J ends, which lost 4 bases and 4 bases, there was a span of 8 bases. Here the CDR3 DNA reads TGTGCCAGCAGTTCTGGTTCTTACAATGAGCAGTTCTTC. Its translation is CASSSGSYNEQFF.

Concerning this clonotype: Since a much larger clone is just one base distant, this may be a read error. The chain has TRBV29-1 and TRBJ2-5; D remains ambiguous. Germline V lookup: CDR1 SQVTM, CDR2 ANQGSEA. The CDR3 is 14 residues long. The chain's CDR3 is CGVEDLRHQETQYF. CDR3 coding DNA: TGCGGCGTTGAAGATCTGAGGCACCAAGAGACCCAGTACTTC.

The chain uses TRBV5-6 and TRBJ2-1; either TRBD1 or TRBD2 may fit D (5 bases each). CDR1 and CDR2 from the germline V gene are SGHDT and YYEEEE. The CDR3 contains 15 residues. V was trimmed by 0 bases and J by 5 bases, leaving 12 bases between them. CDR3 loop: CASSLEGIGNNEQFF. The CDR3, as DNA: TGTGCCAGCAGCTTGGAGGGGATCGGGAACAATGAGCAGTTCTTC.